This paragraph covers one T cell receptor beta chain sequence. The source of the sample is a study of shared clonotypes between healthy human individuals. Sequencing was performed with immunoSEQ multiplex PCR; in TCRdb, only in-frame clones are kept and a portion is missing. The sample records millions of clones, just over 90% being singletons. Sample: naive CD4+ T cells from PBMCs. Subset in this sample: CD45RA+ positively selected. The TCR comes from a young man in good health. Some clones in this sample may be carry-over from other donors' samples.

CDR3 nucleotides: TGTGCCAGCAGTCGCAACCGGGACCACAATGAGCAGTTCTTC. As protein: CASSRNRDHNEQFF. The rearrangement uses TRBV7-3 and TRBJ2-1; D possibly uses TRBD1 or TRBD2 (5 bases each). V was clipped by 6 bases and J by 5 bases, with 14 bases between them. CDR3 length: 14 amino acids. The V gene's germline CDR1 is SGHTA and CDR2 FQGTGA.